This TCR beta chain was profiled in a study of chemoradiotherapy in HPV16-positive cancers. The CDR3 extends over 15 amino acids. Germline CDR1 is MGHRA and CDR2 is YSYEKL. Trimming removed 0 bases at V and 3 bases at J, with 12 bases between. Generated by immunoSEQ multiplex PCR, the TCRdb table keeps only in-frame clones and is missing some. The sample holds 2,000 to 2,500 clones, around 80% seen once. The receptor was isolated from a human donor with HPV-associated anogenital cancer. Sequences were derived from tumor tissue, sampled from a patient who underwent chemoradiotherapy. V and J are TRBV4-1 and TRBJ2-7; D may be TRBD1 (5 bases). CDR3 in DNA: TGCGCCAGCAGCCAAGATACAGGCAGGGTCTACGAGCAGTACTTC. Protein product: CASSQDTGRVYEQYF.